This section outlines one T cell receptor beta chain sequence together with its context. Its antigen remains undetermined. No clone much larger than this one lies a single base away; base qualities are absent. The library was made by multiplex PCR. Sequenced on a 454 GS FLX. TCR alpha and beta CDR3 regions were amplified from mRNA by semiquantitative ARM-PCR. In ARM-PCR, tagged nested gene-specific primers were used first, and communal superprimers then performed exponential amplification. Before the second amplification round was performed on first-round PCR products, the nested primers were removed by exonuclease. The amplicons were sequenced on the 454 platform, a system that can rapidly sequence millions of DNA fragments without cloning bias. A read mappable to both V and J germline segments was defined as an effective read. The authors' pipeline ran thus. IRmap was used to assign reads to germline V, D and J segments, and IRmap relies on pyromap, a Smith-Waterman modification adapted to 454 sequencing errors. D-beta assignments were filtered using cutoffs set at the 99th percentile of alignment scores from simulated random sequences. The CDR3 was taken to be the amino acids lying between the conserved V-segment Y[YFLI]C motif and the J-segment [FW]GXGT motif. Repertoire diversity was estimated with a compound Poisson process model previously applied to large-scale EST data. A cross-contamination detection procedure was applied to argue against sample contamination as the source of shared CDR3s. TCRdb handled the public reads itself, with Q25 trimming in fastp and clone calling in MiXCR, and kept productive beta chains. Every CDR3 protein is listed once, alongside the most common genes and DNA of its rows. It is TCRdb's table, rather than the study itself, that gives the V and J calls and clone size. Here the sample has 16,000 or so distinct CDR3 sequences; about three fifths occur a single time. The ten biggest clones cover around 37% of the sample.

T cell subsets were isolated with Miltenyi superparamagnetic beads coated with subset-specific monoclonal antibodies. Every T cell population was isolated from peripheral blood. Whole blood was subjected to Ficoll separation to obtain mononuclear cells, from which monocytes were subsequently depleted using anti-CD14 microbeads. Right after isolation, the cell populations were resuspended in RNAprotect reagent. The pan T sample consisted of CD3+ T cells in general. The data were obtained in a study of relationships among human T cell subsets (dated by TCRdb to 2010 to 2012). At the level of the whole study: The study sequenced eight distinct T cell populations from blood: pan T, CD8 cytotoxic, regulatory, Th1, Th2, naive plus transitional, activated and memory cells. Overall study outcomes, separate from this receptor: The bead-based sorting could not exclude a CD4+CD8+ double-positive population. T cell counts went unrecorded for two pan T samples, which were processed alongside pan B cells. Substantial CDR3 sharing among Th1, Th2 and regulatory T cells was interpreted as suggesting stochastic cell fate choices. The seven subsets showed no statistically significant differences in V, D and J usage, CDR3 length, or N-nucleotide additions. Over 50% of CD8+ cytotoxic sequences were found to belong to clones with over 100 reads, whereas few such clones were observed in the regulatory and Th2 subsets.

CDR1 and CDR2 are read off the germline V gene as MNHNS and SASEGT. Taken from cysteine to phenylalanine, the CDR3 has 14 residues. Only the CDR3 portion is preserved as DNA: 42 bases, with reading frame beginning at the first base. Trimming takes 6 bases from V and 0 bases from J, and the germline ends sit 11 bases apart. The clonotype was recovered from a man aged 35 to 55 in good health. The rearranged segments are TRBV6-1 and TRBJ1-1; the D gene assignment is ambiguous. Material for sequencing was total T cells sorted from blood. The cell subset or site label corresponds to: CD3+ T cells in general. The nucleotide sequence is TGTGCCAGCAGACCTTGGACGGTGAACACTGAAGCTTTCTTT. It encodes CASRPWTVNTEAFF.